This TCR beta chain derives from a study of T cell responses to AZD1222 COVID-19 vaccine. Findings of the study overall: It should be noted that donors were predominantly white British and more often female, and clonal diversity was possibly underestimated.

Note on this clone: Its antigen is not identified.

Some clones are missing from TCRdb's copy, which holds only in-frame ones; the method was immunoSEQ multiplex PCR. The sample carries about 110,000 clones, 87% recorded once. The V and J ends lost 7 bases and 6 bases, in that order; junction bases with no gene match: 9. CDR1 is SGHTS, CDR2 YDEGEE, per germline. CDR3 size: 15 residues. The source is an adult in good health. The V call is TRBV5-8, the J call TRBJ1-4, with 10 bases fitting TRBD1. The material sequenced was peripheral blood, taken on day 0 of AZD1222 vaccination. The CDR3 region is CASGVAGTGDEKLFF. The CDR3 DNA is TGTGCCAGCGGCGTGGCCGGGACAGGGGATGAAAAACTGTTTTTT.